Following are 29 T cell receptor beta chains from one sample sequenced in a study of T cell repertoires in cytomegalovirus infection (dated by TCRdb to about 2019). Sequencing used an Illumina HiSeq 1500. TCRdb passed the public sequencing reads through fastp at Q25 and MiXCR, retaining productive beta sequences. Each record represents a unique CDR3 protein, reported with the most common genes and DNA among its rows. The sample contains over 90,000 distinct CDR3 sequences, approximately 15% of them found a single time. The top ten clonotypes cover about 8.8% of the sample. The material sequenced was PBMCs. Receptors originate from a human donor in good health (CMV status not recorded). Some clones in this sample may be carry-over from other donors' samples.

The J gene is TRBJ2-7, the V gene TRBV29-1; D might be TRBD1 or TRBD2, each matching 5 bases. The length of the CDR3 is 14 residues. The ends were cut back, 5 bases at V and 3 bases at J, with 17 bases in the middle. In germline, CDR1 is SQVTM, CDR2 ANQGSEA. CDR3 amino acids: CSVSRDRGIYEQYF. In DNA, the CDR3 is TGCAGCGTTTCCCGGGACCGGGGCATCTACGAGCAGTACTTC.

In this sample, this clonotype turned up many times. This chain uses TRBV7-2 with TRBJ1-4, with a possible D match to TRBD1 (6 bases). Germline V CDR1 and CDR2: SGHTA, FQGNSA. The CDR3 is 16 residues long. Trimming removed 3 bases at V and 4 bases at J, with 15 bases between. The CDR3 nucleotides read TGTGCCAGCAGCTTGGGAAACAGGGCTCTTAATGAAAAACTGTTTTTT. Protein product: CASSLGNRALNEKLFF.

This clonotype was seen at least ten times. The rearrangement links TRBV7-2 to TRBJ2-3; TRBD1 is a possible D gene (5 bases). CDR3 length: 16 amino acids. Germline V lookup: CDR1 SGHTA, CDR2 FQGNSA. Deletions cut 2 bases from V and 4 bases from J, with 16 bases between. The CDR3 loop reads CASSLSGQYPADTQYF. DNA of the CDR3: TGTGCCAGCAGCTTAAGTGGACAATACCCGGCAGATACGCAGTATTTT.

This clonotype has ten or more counts. The chain is built from TRBV28 and TRBJ1-4; D might be TRBD1 (6 bases). V gave up 4 bases and J gave up 6 bases, with 15 bases separating them. Germline V lookup: CDR1 MDHEN, CDR2 SYDVKM. The CDR3 consists of 15 residues. The CDR3 protein is CASSSTGWEDEKLFF. CDR3 nucleotide sequence: TGTGCCAGCAGTTCCACAGGGTGGGAAGATGAAAAACTGTTTTTT. The full variable domain, with the rest looked up from reference TRBV28 and TRBJ1-4, is DVKVTQSSRYLVKRTGEKVFLECVQDMDHENMFWYRQDPGLGLRLIYFSYDVKMKEKGDIPEGYSVSREKKERFSLILESASTNQTSMYLCASSSTGWEDEKLFFGSGTQLSVL.

The rearrangement uses TRBV27 and TRBJ1-6; D unclear. V was cut by 3 bases and J by 8 bases, with 11 bases left in between. The germline CDR1 and CDR2 sequences are MNHEY and SMNVEV (reference sequence). The CDR3 has 14 residues. The CDR3 DNA follows: TGTGCCAGCAGTTTGTCCTTCCCGGATTCACCCCTCCACTTT. This codes for CASSLSFPDSPLHF.

This clonotype has just a few counts. CDR3 sequence (DNA): TGTGCTAGTGGTTTGTGGACAGGGGCCCGGACCGGGGAGCTGTTTTTT. Its translation: CASGLWTGARTGELFF. The V call is TRBV12-5, the J call TRBJ2-2; 9 bases agree with TRBD1. CDR3 length: 16 residues. Germline assignment: CDR1 LGHNT and CDR2 FRNRAP. Trimming at V came to 2 bases and at J to 5 bases, leaving 6 bases not matched to a gene.

The chain employs TRBV25-1 and TRBJ2-7, with 9 bases fitting TRBD1. The CDR3 covers 14 residues. Looked up from germline, CDR1 is MGHDK and CDR2 is SYGVNS. V lost 2 bases and J lost 2; bases outside the gene matches: 1. CDR3 protein: CASSEGTGPYEQYF. DNA for the CDR3: TGTGCCAGCAGTGAAGGGACAGGGCCCTACGAGCAGTACTTC.

This clonotype showed up many times. The CDR3 DNA reads as TGTGCCAGCAGTTCAAGGGCCGGGGACTATGACACTGAAGCTTTCTTT. It yields the protein CASSSRAGDYDTEAFF. The chain carries TRBV6-2 or TRBV6-3 and TRBJ1-1, with TRBD1 as a possible D gene (5 bases). CDR1 is MNHEY and CDR2 is SVGEGT in the germline V gene. The length of the CDR3 is 16 residues. Trimming removed 4 bases from V and 3 bases from J, with 18 bases in between.

This clonotype was observed many times. V is TRBV11-2 and J is TRBJ2-7; 7 bases fit TRBD1. CDR1 and CDR2 (germline): SGHAT, FQNNGV. Losses at the gene ends were 6 bases for V and 2 bases for J; bases not matched to a gene: 7. The CDR3 contains 14 residues. This CDR3 reads CASRTTGKTYEQYF. The CDR3 coding sequence is TGTGCCAGCAGGACGACAGGGAAGACCTACGAGCAGTACTTC.

This clonotype was picked up many times. V usage is TRBV28 and J usage is TRBJ1-2, with D possibly matching TRBD1 (5 bases). CDR1 is MDHEN and CDR2 is SYDVKM in the germline V gene. CDR3 length: 14 residues. V dropped 6 bases and J dropped 4 bases, with 15 bases sitting between them. This chain's CDR3 is CASSLGRTLYGYTF. The CDR3, as DNA: TGTGCCAGCAGCCTGGGACGGACCCTCTATGGCTACACCTTC.

The chain links TRBV14 to TRBJ2-3, with TRBD1 identical over 8 bases. Germline V lookup: CDR1 SGHDN, CDR2 FVKESK. This CDR3 has 12 amino acids. Trimming removed 2 bases from V and 11 bases from J; junction bases left unmatched: 3. In DNA form, the CDR3 reads TGTGCCAGCAGCCAAAGTGGGACAGGGCAGTATTTT. This codes for CASSQSGTGQYF.

This clonotype has only a few counts. V is TRBV2 and J is TRBJ2-7; 11 nucleotides match TRBD2. Germline values: CDR1 SNHLY, CDR2 FYNNEI. Trimming at V came to 7 bases and at J to 3 bases, leaving 14 bases not matched to a gene. This CDR3 has 17 amino acids. In nucleotides, the CDR3 is TGTGCCAGCATCATCAGACTAGCGGGGTCCCTCAACTACGAGCAGTACTTC. Its protein product is CASIIRLAGSLNYEQYF.

This chain links TRBV20-1 with TRBJ1-1; D is uncertain. Germline CDR1 DFQATT, CDR2 SNEGSKA (reference sequence). The CDR3 totals 15 residues. Trimming stripped 3 bases from V and 1 base from J, with 15 bases between. The CDR3 DNA reads TGCAGTGCTAGTCGCCAAGGATCCACGAACACTGAAGCTTTCTTT. Amino acid sequence: CSASRQGSTNTEAFF.

This clonotype occurred a few times. The gene calls are TRBV12-3 or TRBV12-4 and TRBJ2-5; no clear D gene. This CDR3 comprises 14 residues. V was trimmed by 2 bases and J by 2 bases, leaving 9 bases between them. CDR3 region: CASSLFGGQETQYF. As DNA, the CDR3 is TGTGCCAGCAGTTTATTTGGCGGACAAGAGACCCAGTACTTC.

This clonotype was recorded at least ten times. CDR3 sequence (DNA): TGTGCCAGCAAGCGGGGGCCCGACAATGAGCAGTTCTTC. It specifies CASKRGPDNEQFF. The chain joins TRBV7-2 to TRBJ2-1, with 8 nucleotides matching TRBD2. The junction had 4 bases not matched to a gene; V was cut back by 7 bases and J by 5 bases. There are 13 residues in the CDR3. Germline V lookup: CDR1 SGHTA, CDR2 FQGNSA. The full variable domain, rest sourced from reference TRBV7-2 and TRBJ2-1, is GAGVSQSPSNKVTEKGKDVELRCDPISGHTALYWYRQSLGQGLEFLIYFQGNSAPDKSGLPSDRFSAERTGGSVSTLTIQRTQQEDSAVYLCASKRGPDNEQFFGPGTRLTVL.

In its sample, this clonotype was seen many times. This chain uses TRBV7-9 with TRBJ2-1; 11 nucleotides line up with TRBD1. The CDR3 loop spans 16 amino acids. Looked up from germline, CDR1 is SEHNR and CDR2 is FQNEAQ (reference sequence). Unmatched junction bases numbered 8, after V lost 4 bases and J lost 6 bases. CDR3: CASSSTGTGGFNEQFF. Here the CDR3 DNA reads TGTGCCAGCAGCTCTACCGGGACAGGGGGTTTCAATGAGCAGTTCTTC.

This sequence joins TRBV28 and TRBJ1-4, with a weak D call TRBD1 (6 bases). CDR3 length equals 14 residues. The germline gives CDR1 MDHEN, CDR2 SYDVKM. Trimming shortened V by 1 base and J by 8 bases, and 11 bases separated the two germline ends. The CDR3 protein is CASSLSGVEEKLFF. Here the CDR3 DNA reads TGTGCCAGCAGTTTATCAGGGGTCGAGGAAAAACTGTTTTTT.

The chain has TRBV7-3 and TRBJ2-3; maybe TRBD2 (7 bases). Germline CDR1 SGHTA, CDR2 FQGTGA. The CDR3 is 17 residues long. Trimming stripped 5 bases from V and 0 bases from J, with 18 bases between. The CDR3 spells CASSPIHGGLSTDTQYF. CDR3 coding DNA: TGTGCCAGCAGCCCCATTCACGGGGGGCTTAGCACAGATACGCAGTATTTT.

This clonotype was seen a handful of times. This sequence joins TRBV6-6 and TRBJ1-4; 7 positions agree with TRBD1. This CDR3 is built from 18 residues. Unmatched junction bases numbered 12, after V lost 0 bases and J lost 5 bases. Germline CDR1 is MNHNY and CDR2 is SVGAGI (reference sequence). In DNA form, the CDR3 reads TGTGCCAGCAGTTACTCGATTGGTATTTGGGACAGCAATGAAAAACTGTTTTTT. This translates into CASSYSIGIWDSNEKLFF.

The chain has TRBV28 and TRBJ2-7, with 9 nucleotides matching TRBD1. This CDR3 has 15 amino acids. Germline V gene data show CDR1 as MDHEN and CDR2 as SYDVKM. Trimming at V came to 6 bases and at J to 6 bases, leaving 12 bases not matched to a gene. CDR3 loop: CASSGGRDRESEQYF. The CDR3 DNA reads as TGTGCCAGCAGCGGGGGTCGGGACAGGGAATCCGAGCAGTACTTC.

By its share, this clonotype is medium-sized. The rearrangement joins TRBV12-3 or TRBV12-4 to TRBJ1-2; D gene unclear. This CDR3 has 14 residues. Trimming removed 5 bases from V and 4 bases from J, with 14 bases in between. CDR3 coding DNA: TGTGCCAGCAGTGTCCTTAGGTCGCGCTATGGCTACACCTTC. It translates to CASSVLRSRYGYTF.

This clonotype came up a few times. The V gene is TRBV29-1, the J gene TRBJ1-2, with D maybe TRBD1 (5 bases). The CDR3 totals 13 residues. The V end lost 4 bases, the J end lost 8 bases, and 17 bases lay between the germline ends. Germline-derived CDR1 and CDR2 are SQVTM and ANQGSEA. This CDR3 is CSVGRTGLGGYTF. CDR3 sequence (DNA): TGCAGCGTTGGCCGGACGGGGCTTGGCGGCTACACCTTC. Full variable domain (rest looked up from reference TRBV29-1 and TRBJ1-2): SAVISQKPSRDICQRGTSLTIQCQVDSQVTMMFWYRQQPGQSLTLIATANQGSEATYESGFVIDKFPISRPNLTFSTLTVSNMSPEDSSIYLCSVGRTGLGGYTFGSGTRLTVV.

Comments on this clonotype: Being one base from a much bigger clone, this may be a read error. The CDR3 carries no conserved terminal phenylalanine or tryptophan, so it likely arises from a read error. V usage is TRBV7-2 and J usage is TRBJ1-5; weak D call: TRBD1 (5 bases). This CDR3 spans 15 amino acids. Germline V CDR1 and CDR2: SGHTA, FQGNSA. With 2 bases removed from V and 1 base from J, the gap between germline ends came to 9 bases. The DNA of the CDR3 is TGTGCCAGCAGCTTAAAAGGGGCGAGCAATCAGCCCCAGCATTCT. It translates to CASSLKGASNQPQHS.

There are many counts of this clonotype. The V call is TRBV2, the J call TRBJ2-1, with D tentatively TRBD2 (5 bases). Trimming took 3 bases from V and 4 from J, leaving 7 bases between them. The CDR3 runs 13 residues. CDR1 is SNHLY and CDR2 is FYNNEI in the germline V gene. DNA of the CDR3: TGTGCCAGCAGTGAGAGGGAGTACAATGAGCAGTTCTTC. Encoded protein: CASSEREYNEQFF. Full variable domain (missing parts from reference TRBV2 and TRBJ2-1): EPEVTQTPSHQVTQMGQEVILRCVPISNHLYFYWYRQILGQKVEFLVSFYNNEISEKSEIFDDQFSVERPDGSNFTLKIRSTKLEDSAMYFCASSEREYNEQFFGPGTRLTVL.

This clonotype appeared a few times. V is TRBV20-1 and J is TRBJ1-1, with 9 bases that match TRBD1. The CDR3 sequence is 16 residues long. In germline, CDR1 is DFQATT, CDR2 SNEGSKA (reference sequence). J was trimmed by 7 bases and V by 3 bases; bases with no gene match: 15. The CDR3 is CSARSPSGDRDNEAFF. The CDR3 region has the DNA TGCAGTGCTAGGTCCCCGAGTGGGGACAGGGACAATGAAGCTTTCTTT.

This clonotype was detected many times. This rearrangement joins TRBV28 to TRBJ1-5; D is ambiguous. The CDR3 has 16 amino acids. The V gene's germline CDR1 is MDHEN and CDR2 SYDVKM. Trimming removed 2 bases at V and 1 base at J, with 12 bases between. The CDR3 here is CASSLGGARSNQPQHF. The DNA for the CDR3 is TGTGCCAGCAGTTTAGGCGGCGCGCGGAGCAATCAGCCCCAGCATTTT.

The chain recombines TRBV7-1 with TRBJ2-1; 12 bases line up with TRBD2. TRBV7-1 is placed among ORFs of uncertain function. The CDR3 spans 14 residues. J lost 8 bases, V lost 5 bases, and 4 bases had no gene match. As DNA, the CDR3 is TGTGCCAGCAGCCGGACTAGCGGGGTCTATGAGCAGTTCTTC. Residues: CASSRTSGVYEQFF.

In this sample, this clonotype turned up a few times. V is TRBV29-1 and J is TRBJ2-5, with 7 bases that match TRBD1. This CDR3 is 13 amino acids long. The V gene end was trimmed by 3 bases and the J gene end by 3 bases; junction bases not matched to a gene: 4. Germline CDR1 SQVTM, CDR2 ANQGSEA. CDR3 DNA sequence: TGCAGCGTTGACGGGCAGGGGGAAGAGACCCAGTACTTC. Protein: CSVDGQGEETQYF. Drawing the rest from reference TRBV29-1 and TRBJ2-5, the complete variable domain is SAVISQKPSRDICQRGTSLTIQCQVDSQVTMMFWYRQQPGQSLTLIATANQGSEATYESGFVIDKFPISRPNLTFSTLTVSNMSPEDSSIYLCSVDGQGEETQYFGPGTRLLVL.

This clonotype was counted at least ten times. The V and J genes are TRBV7-2 and TRBJ2-3; D is unclear. V lost 5 bases and J lost 2, with 11 bases in between. The CDR3 is 14 amino acids. Germline CDR1 SGHTA, CDR2 FQGNSA. The CDR3 coding sequence is TGTGCCAGCAGCCTCTGGGAAAACACAGATACGCAGTATTTT. Its translation is CASSLWENTDTQYF. The full variable domain, with the rest looked up from reference TRBV7-2 and TRBJ2-3, is GAGVSQSPSNKVTEKGKDVELRCDPISGHTALYWYRQSLGQGLEFLIYFQGNSAPDKSGLPSDRFSAERTGGSVSTLTIQRTQQEDSAVYLCASSLWENTDTQYFGPGTRLTVL.